These 2 T cell receptor beta chains share one sample of origin, sequenced in a study of T cell repertoires in cytomegalovirus infection. TCRdb recomputed calls from the reads with MiXCR, one row per CDR3 protein. The sample lists under 350,000 distinct CDR3 sequences, 9.6% occurring once. What was sequenced was PBMCs. These receptors were collected from a human donor in good health (CMV status not recorded). Some clones in this sample may be carry-over from other donors' samples.

This clonotype has at least ten counts. The rearrangement links TRBV10-3 to TRBJ2-2; maybe TRBD2 (5 bases). Per the germline V gene, CDR1 is ENHRY and CDR2 is SYGVKD. CDR3 length equals 15 residues. Trimming stripped 0 bases from V and 2 bases from J, with 7 bases between. The CDR3 region is CAISESDSNTGELFF. CDR3 bases: TGTGCCATCAGTGAGTCGGACTCCAACACCGGGGAGCTGTTTTTT.

Many counts were recorded for this clonotype. The genes are TRBV28 and TRBJ2-7; the match to TRBD1 covers 9 bases. The ends lost 4 bases at V and 3 bases at J; junction bases unmatched: 7. The germline CDR1 and CDR2 sequences are MDHEN and SYDVKM. The CDR3 has 15 residues. The DNA for the CDR3 is TGTGCCAGCAGTTCCCCGGGACAGGGAAACTACGAGCAGTACGTC. This translates into CASSSPGQGNYEQYV.